The TCR beta chain under discussion was sequenced for a study of identical twins. Study findings and constraints: High-abundance cord blood beta clonotypes had fewer insertions; memory repertoires showed none. Monozygotic twins shared more out-of-frame TCR alpha than recombination models predicted.

All donors comprised healthy Caucasians. On this clonotype itself: Its antigen is undetermined.

Unique molecular identifiers were in the cDNA, with template-switch universal primer binding. TCRdb processed the 5' RACE reads anew with MiXCR; each CDR3 protein has one entry. The table includes a few hundred thousand distinct CDR3 sequences, more than 9% detected once. These data also formed part of another study, on yellow fever vaccine responses in identical twins.

This sequence originates from a woman under 30 in good health. Sequenced sample: PBMCs.

CDR3 region: CASKPWNREIYEQYF. CDR3 coding DNA: TGCGCCAGCAAGCCTTGGAACCGCGAAATCTACGAGCAGTACTTC. The rearrangement links TRBV5-1 to TRBJ2-7; unclear D gene. Germline assignment: CDR1 SGHRS and CDR2 YFSETQ. The CDR3 is made up of 15 amino acids. Trimming took off 6 bases at V and 3 bases at J, with 19 bases between the two ends.